The rows below give T cell receptor beta chains drawn from one sample of a study of T-cell reconstitution after alpha-beta-depleted transplantation in children. MiXCR, run by TCRdb on the PCR reads, gives a single entry per CDR3 protein. The sample holds just under 350,000 distinct CDR3 sequences, about a sixth seen once. The input for sequencing was PBMCs, mostly from graft donor cells, taken 360 days after TCRalphabeta/CD19-depleted stem cell transplant. The receptors come from a male patient aged 2 to 10 who had a stem cell transplant for acute lymphoblastic leukemia, so the T cells may come from the graft donor. Each CDR3 is given with its conserved first and last residue. Clone size is not always given. Where it is, it says once, few, many or a class for expanded clones.

CASSPTQGFSYEQYF TRBV18 -
CASSQDGRVGNNEQYF TRBV4-3 many
CASSHTTWQGNEQYF TRBV3-1 few
CASSTGTAYNEQFF TRBV5-6 -
CASSLREVTGELFF TRBV7-6 few
CASSHLAGGPREQYF TRBV4-2 few
CASSVGPRQGGRIGANVLTF TRBV9 few
CASSFQTLGTGTHYSGANVLTF TRBV12-3/TRBV12-4 few
CATSQSWGGQTLSSGANVLTF TRBV24-1 once
CASSHSYEQYF TRBV6-2/TRBV6-3 many
CASSLGTEMTDTQYF TRBV11-2 few